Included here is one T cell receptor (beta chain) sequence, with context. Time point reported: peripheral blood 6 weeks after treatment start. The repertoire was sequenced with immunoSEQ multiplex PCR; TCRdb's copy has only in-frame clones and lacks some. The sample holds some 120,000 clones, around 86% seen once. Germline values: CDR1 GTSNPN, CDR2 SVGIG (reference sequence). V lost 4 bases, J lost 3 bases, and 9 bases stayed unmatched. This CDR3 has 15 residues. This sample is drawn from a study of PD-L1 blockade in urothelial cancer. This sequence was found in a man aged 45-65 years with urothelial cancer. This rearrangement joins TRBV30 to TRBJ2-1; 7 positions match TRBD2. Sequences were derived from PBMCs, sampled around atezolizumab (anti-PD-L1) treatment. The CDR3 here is CAWTSGGSFYNEQFF. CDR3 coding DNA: TGTGCCTGGACATCCGGGGGGAGTTTCTACAATGAGCAGTTCTTC.